Sequencing of this TCR beta chain was carried out in a study of cytomegalovirus exposure and HLA in healthy donors. A word on this clone: Antigen: not known.

Study-wide results and caveats: In a later analysis, a missense DCLRE1C variant was linked to TCR beta V- and J-gene trimming.

Participants comprised healthy donors of bone marrow. Germline loops: CDR1 SGHAT, CDR2 FQNNGV. This CDR3 region has 15 residues. Trimming took 5 bases from V and 4 from J; bases not matched to a gene: 7. In the PCR, 60 Vbeta and 13 Jbeta primers were used. Data came from immunoSEQ multiplex PCR; TCRdb stores just in-frame clones and leaves some out. This sample's clone table lists approximately 38,000 clones. The source of this sequence is a man in his forties in good health and CMV-seropositive. Sequenced input: PBMCs. V gene TRBV11-2 combines with J gene TRBJ2-5; 10 nucleotides align to TRBD2. The CDR3 DNA reads TGTGCCAGCAGCCCCGGGACTAGCGTATTAGAGACCCAGTACTTC. It codes for CASSPGTSVLETQYF. Full variable domain (rest looked up from reference TRBV11-2 and TRBJ2-5): EAGVAQSPRYKIIEKRQSVAFWCNPISGHATLYWYQQILGQGPKLLIQFQNNGVVDDSQLPKDRFSAERLKGVDSTLKIQPAKLEDSAVYLCASSPGTSVLETQYFGPGTRLLVL.